This is a list of T cell receptor beta chains from one sample in a study of T cell responses to AZD1222 COVID-19 vaccine. Some clones are missing from TCRdb's copy, which holds only in-frame ones; the method was immunoSEQ multiplex PCR. The sample lists 150,000 to 160,000 clones, about 87% occurring once. The sequenced sample was peripheral blood, obtained on day 0 of AZD1222 vaccination. These receptors all come from an adult in good health. The CDR3 runs from the conserved cysteine through the conserved F or W. Fields, in order: clone size, CDR3 length, J gene, D gene, V gene, CDR3 DNA, CDR3 protein. A D gene is named only where the DNA matches it firmly. Size tells how often a clone was seen (once, few, many) or the class of an expanded clone, and some rows leave it out.

NA,15,TRBJ2-1,TRBD2,TRBV2,TGTGCCAGCAGTGAAGGACTAGCGGGGGTTAATGAGCAGTTCTTC,CASSEGLAGVNEQFF
NA,15,TRBJ2-5,TRBD2,TRBV18,TGTGCCAGCTCACCCCCACTAGCGGGGGCGCAGACCCAGTACTTC,CASSPPLAGAQTQYF
NA,14,TRBJ1-6,NA,TRBV5-5,TGTGCCAGCAGCTTTCTCCGGGACGGCTCACCCCTCCACTTT,CASSFLRDGSPLHF
NA,13,TRBJ1-5,TRBD1,TRBV7-9,TGTGCCAGCAGCGGACAGGCGAATCAGCCCCAGCATTTT,CASSGQANQPQHF
NA,14,TRBJ2-1,NA,TRBV6-5,TGTGCCAGCAGTCGCGTCGGGGGCCGCAATGAGCAGTTCTTC,CASSRVGGRNEQFF
NA,15,TRBJ1-4,NA,TRBV25-1,TGTGCCAGCACCTCCCTAGGGTCCAATCGGGAAAAACTGTTTTTT,CASTSLGSNREKLFF
NA,12,TRBJ1-2,NA,TRBV10-3,TGTGCCATCAGTGAAGACAGGTATGGCTACACCTTC,CAISEDRYGYTF
medium-sized,11,TRBJ2-7,NA,TRBV2,TGTGCCAGCAGAATGGGATACGAGCAGTACTTC,CASRMGYEQYF
NA,15,TRBJ2-3,NA,TRBV6-5,TGTGCCAGCAGTTACTCGGGGGGGCCGCCAGATACGCAGTATTTT,CASSYSGGPPDTQYF
NA,14,TRBJ2-5,NA,TRBV5-1,TGCGCCAGCAGCGCCTCAGGGGATATAGAGACCCAGTACTTC,CASSASGDIETQYF
NA,15,TRBJ1-5,TRBD1,TRBV28,TGTGCCAGCAGTCCACGAGGACAGGGGGATCAGCCCCAGCATTTT,CASSPRGQGDQPQHF
NA,14,TRBJ1-5,NA,TRBV7-2,TGTGCCAGCAGCTTGGGGACCGACAATCAGCCCCAGCATTTT,CASSLGTDNQPQHF
NA,13,TRBJ2-4,NA,TRBV2,TGTGCCAGCAGTGGTTTCACGGTAAACATTCAGTACTTC,CASSGFTVNIQYF
NA,15,TRBJ1-1,NA,TRBV5-1,TGCGCCAGCAGCAGTGGCCGGACAGTTAACACTGAAGCTTTCTTT,CASSSGRTVNTEAFF
NA,16,TRBJ2-1,TRBD2,TRBV6-6,TGTGCCAGCAGTCCCATAGCGGGGGGGGAGGCGAATGAGCAGTTCTTC,CASSPIAGGEANEQFF